The clone carrying this TCR beta chain was detected a few times. Antigen: not known. Libraries for TCRalpha and TCRbeta carried sample barcodes and unique molecular identifiers via 5'RACE. TCRdb fed the 5' RACE reads into MiXCR, producing one record per CDR3 protein. The sample consists of about 360,000 distinct CDR3 sequences, approximately 12% of them appearing once. Trimming removed 4 bases from V and 1 base from J; junction bases left unmatched: 6. CDR3 size: 15 residues. Looked up from germline, CDR1 is SGHVS and CDR2 is FQNEAQ. The sample originates from a study of T-cell memory formation after mild COVID-19. About the study: The study found TCR clusters largely donor specific.

Study-level findings and limits: Clones that contracted from day 15 to 85 had balanced CD4/CD8; later expanders were CD4+ biased. Mainly CM and EM harbored the contracting CD4+ clones; mainly EMRA harbored the CD8+ ones.

The sequenced sample was PBMCs or a T cell subset sorted from them (not recorded which). The chain joins TRBV7-8 to TRBJ2-5, with TRBD1 matching 7 bases. The source is a man aged 18 to 30 who had mild COVID-19 (a few samples of this study predate the infection). Cell type and time point are not known. The CDR3 nucleotides are TGTGCCAGCAGCTATGTCCGGGACAGCCAAGAGACCCAGTACTTC. This encodes CASSYVRDSQETQYF.